The clone carrying this T cell receptor (beta chain) came up once. Its antigen is unknown. Breast cancer patients provided tissue from their axillary draining lymph nodes. V lost 3 bases and J 3 bases, leaving 16 bases between the germline ends. The CDR3 sequence is 16 residues long. The V gene's germline CDR1 is LGHDT and CDR2 YNNKEL (reference sequence). This specimen belongs to a study of breast tumors, draining lymph nodes, adjacent tissues. TCRdb re-derived calls from the multiplex PCR reads in MiXCR, one entry per CDR3 protein. The table shows around 140,000 distinct CDR3 sequences, with about a fifth occurring only once. Study-level results: The lymph node origin of tumor T cells was framed as consistent with a hypothesis, not demonstrated. The data were judged consistent with most tumor T cells coming from lymph node and expanding in tumor. Tumors had less TCR diversity than lymph nodes, more than nontumor tissue.

The chain recombines TRBV3-1 with TRBJ2-3; TRBD1 or TRBD2 may be the D gene (6 bases each). The receptor comes from a female donor with breast cancer. Some clones in this sample may be carry-over from other donors' samples. The sequencing input was axillary lymph node tissue. The CDR3 loop reads CASSHERGRLTDTQYF. The CDR3 DNA reads as TGTGCCAGCAGCCACGAAAGGGGGAGGCTTACAGATACGCAGTATTTT.